One and the same sample provided the 27 T cell receptor beta chains below, sequenced in a study of post-analysis software for immune sequencing data. Notes on the study in general: Four to six TRBV segments were more frequent in patients than controls; TRBV5-6, TRBV5-1 and TRBV20-1 belonged to this group.

Unique molecular identifiers were carried by the TCR beta cDNA libraries. From the PCR reads, TCRdb called clonotypes with MiXCR, one entry per CDR3 protein. The data hold about 540,000 distinct CDR3 sequences, with 30% to 40% observed a single time. Antigen specificity for these receptors is unknown. The sequenced sample was blood. The receptors were gathered from a girl under 18 with multiple sclerosis.

V and J are TRBV3-1 and TRBJ1-2, with D unclear. The CDR3 has 13 residues. Per germline, CDR1 LGHDT and CDR2 YNNKEL (reference sequence). Trimming removed 0 bases from V and 4 bases from J, with 6 bases in between. CDR3 region: CASSQDLIYGYTF. For the CDR3, the DNA is TGTGCCAGCAGCCAAGACTTAATCTATGGCTACACCTTC.

This clonotype was seen only a few times. The gene calls are TRBV4-1 and TRBJ1-2; 7 nucleotides agree with TRBD1. CDR1 MGHRA and CDR2 YSYEKL come from the germline V gene. The CDR3 is made up of 16 amino acids. With 0 bases clipped from V and 4 bases from J, the junction kept 8 bases outside the gene matches. In DNA, the CDR3 is TGCGCCAGCAGCCAAGAGGGACAGCAGGGAGGCTATGGCTACACCTTC. Protein sequence: CASSQEGQQGGYGYTF.

The gene calls are TRBV7-2 and TRBJ2-1, with D possibly TRBD2 on 6 matching bases. This CDR3 has 13 amino acids. V was clipped by 5 bases and J by 14 bases, with 19 bases between them. The V gene's germline CDR1 is SGHTA and CDR2 FQGNSA. The CDR3 here is CASSPRDLAWKFF. The CDR3 DNA reads TGTGCCAGCAGCCCTAGGGACCTAGCGTGGAAGTTCTTC. Based on the CDR3 plus reference TRBV7-2 and TRBJ2-1, the full variable domain is GAGVSQSPSNKVTEKGKDVELRCDPISGHTALYWYRQSLGQGLEFLIYFQGNSAPDKSGLPSDRFSAERTGGSVSTLTIQRTQQEDSAVYLCASSPRDLAWKFFGPGTRLTVL.

The chain joins TRBV5-1 to TRBJ2-2, with 9 positions matching TRBD1. Germline trimming cut 4 bases from V and 2 bases from J; bases unmatched to any gene: 3. The length of the CDR3 is 15 residues. Germline-derived CDR1 and CDR2 are SGHRS and YFSETQ. CDR3 nucleotides: TGCGCCAGCAGCCGGGACAGGGCCAACACCGGGGAGCTGTTTTTT. It is translated as CASSRDRANTGELFF.

CDR3 coding DNA: TGCAGTGCTGGCTCCGGGACTAGCAAAATCCTTCCCCAGGAGACCCAGTACTTC. Translating gives CSAGSGTSKILPQETQYF. The chain uses TRBV20-1 and TRBJ2-5; 9 positions agree with TRBD2. V lost 5 bases to trimming and J lost 5 bases; unmatched junction nucleotides: 21. CDR1 is DFQATT, CDR2 SNEGSKA, per germline (reference sequence). CDR3 length: 18 amino acids.

V and J are TRBV9 and TRBJ2-7; D is ambiguous. From germline, CDR1 is SGDLS and CDR2 YYNGEE. The length of the CDR3 is 14 residues. V lost 5 bases and J 0 bases, leaving 12 bases between the germline ends. The DNA of the CDR3 is TGTGCCAGCAGAGGAGCTTCAAGCTCCTACGAGCAGTACTTC. It translates to CASRGASSSYEQYF.

Remarks on this clonotype: A much more abundant neighbour one base away suggests this may be a read error. The rearrangement joins TRBV7-8 to TRBJ2-7; TRBD2 agrees at 7 bases. CDR3 length: 16 amino acids. V dropped 5 bases and J dropped 2; count of bases not matched to a gene: 12. Looked up from germline, CDR1 is SGHVS and CDR2 is FQNEAQ. CDR3 coding DNA: TGTGCCAGCAGCCCCCGGCCCGGGACTACCACCTACGAGCAGTACTTC. Its translation: CASSPRPGTTTYEQYF.

The chain has TRBV10-3 and TRBJ2-5; 7 nucleotides align to TRBD1. The closer fit of TRBJ2-7 to the DNA end suggests the J call may be wrong. Germline V gene lookup returns CDR1 ENHRY and CDR2 SYGVKD. The CDR3 runs to 14 residues. CDR3 sequence: CATQGDRRAYEQYF. CDR3 nucleotides: TGTGCCACCCAGGGGGACCGGAGAGCCTACGAGCAGTACTTC.

The J gene is TRBJ2-2, the V gene TRBV10-3; D perhaps matches TRBD2 (5 bases). The CDR3 consists of 16 residues. The germline V gene encodes CDR1 ENHRY and CDR2 SYGVKD. Trimming left V 0 bases short and J 4 bases short, with 12 bases between. CDR3 protein: CAISESAGAVTGELFF. The CDR3 DNA follows: TGTGCCATCAGTGAGTCGGCGGGTGCGGTCACCGGGGAGCTGTTTTTT.

This clonotype was seen only a few times. DNA of the CDR3: TGTGCCAGCAGCGCCTCGTTGTATGAGCAGTTCTTC. Its translation: CASSASLYEQFF. The gene calls are TRBV7-2 and TRBJ2-1; D gene ambiguous. The germline V and J ends were trimmed by 5 bases and 8 bases, with 10 bases remaining between them. The CDR3 is 12 amino acids. Per germline, CDR1 SGHTA and CDR2 FQGNSA.

This clonotype was observed a single time. The chain combines TRBV29-1 with TRBJ2-3, with D maybe TRBD2 (5 bases). This CDR3 is built from 13 residues. Trimming stripped 3 bases from V and 8 bases from J, with 15 bases between. CDR1 is SQVTM, CDR2 ANQGSEA, per germline. CDR3 in DNA: TGCAGCGTTGAGTCAGGAGGCGGAGTTACGCAGTATTTT. Amino acids: CSVESGGGVTQYF.

This clonotype was observed a handful of times. The rearrangement joins TRBV7-2 to TRBJ1-2; no clear D. CDR3 size: 17 residues. Per the germline V gene, CDR1 is SGHTA and CDR2 is FQGNSA. Trimming took off 4 bases at V and 3 bases at J, with 21 bases between the two ends. The CDR3 region has the DNA TGTGCCAGCAGCTCACGTAACCCAGCCGTTGTGGACTATGGCTACACCTTC. Translating gives CASSSRNPAVVDYGYTF. Complete variable domain (other parts from reference TRBV7-2 and TRBJ1-2): GAGVSQSPSNKVTEKGKDVELRCDPISGHTALYWYRQSLGQGLEFLIYFQGNSAPDKSGLPSDRFSAERTGGSVSTLTIQRTQQEDSAVYLCASSSRNPAVVDYGYTFGSGTRLTVV.

The chain recombines TRBV5-1 with TRBJ2-1; 7 nucleotides line up with TRBD2. V dropped 0 bases and J dropped 4; count of bases not matched to a gene: 4. CDR1 is SGHRS and CDR2 is YFSETQ in the germline V gene. The CDR3 spans 15 residues. CDR3 DNA sequence: TGCGCCAGCAGCTTGGTGGGTAGCGGGTACAATGAGCAGTTCTTC. This codes for CASSLVGSGYNEQFF.

This clonotype occurred a few times. V gene TRBV3-1 combines with J gene TRBJ1-2, with a weak D call TRBD1 (6 bases). V was clipped by 1 base and J by 4 bases, with 16 bases between them. In germline, CDR1 is LGHDT, CDR2 YNNKEL (reference sequence). This CDR3 is built from 16 residues. CDR3 in DNA: TGTGCCAGCAGCCAAGTTTCTATCGGACAGAGCTATGGCTACACCTTC. This translates into CASSQVSIGQSYGYTF.

The chain combines TRBV10-3 with TRBJ2-1; 9 nucleotides agree with TRBD2. Germline V gene sequence: CDR1 ENHRY, CDR2 SYGVKD. V lost 3 bases to trimming and J lost 7 bases; unmatched junction nucleotides: 4. CDR3 size: 14 residues. In nucleotides, the CDR3 is TGTGCCATCAGTGAACCTAGCGGGGTGAATGAGCAGTTCTTC. Its translation: CAISEPSGVNEQFF.

In this sample, this clonotype turned up many times. This chain connects TRBV25-1 to TRBJ1-1; tentative D call: TRBD1 (5 bases). Germline values: CDR1 MGHDK, CDR2 SYGVNS. The CDR3 totals 15 residues. The ends were cut back, 5 bases at V and 4 bases at J, with 17 bases in the middle. The CDR3 region has the DNA TGTGCCAGCAGTTCCGGGACGCCCAGAGGCACTGAAGCTTTCTTT. This sequence encodes CASSSGTPRGTEAFF.

This chain links TRBV7-2 with TRBJ2-3, with TRBD2 matching 13 bases. The germline V gene has CDR1 SGHTA and CDR2 FQGNSA. V shed 5 bases and J 1 base; nucleotides not matched to a gene: 6. The CDR3 is made up of 17 amino acids. The CDR3: CASSRLAGGRRTDTQYF. The CDR3 DNA follows: TGTGCCAGCAGCCGACTAGCGGGGGGCCGCCGCACAGATACGCAGTATTTT.

The rearrangement links TRBV3-1 to TRBJ1-2; TRBD1 aligns across 8 bases. CDR3 size: 15 residues. Trimming took 3 bases from V and 4 from J; bases not matched to a gene: 7. Germline CDR1 LGHDT, CDR2 YNNKEL (reference sequence). The DNA of the CDR3 is TGTGCCAGCAGCCACGGACAGGGTGTGCTCTATGGCTACACCTTC. Encoded protein: CASSHGQGVLYGYTF.

This chain uses TRBV20-1 with TRBJ2-5, with D uncertain. The CDR3 consists of 14 residues. CDR1 is DFQATT, CDR2 SNEGSKA, per germline (reference sequence). V gave up 5 bases and J gave up 4 bases, with 17 bases separating them. DNA of the CDR3: TGCAGTGCTGAAGACCGGGCCCCCGGAGAGACCCAGTACTTC. Residues: CSAEDRAPGETQYF.

Note on this clonotype: The junction differs from germline at one of its ends, possibly a read error. The chain recombines TRBV2 with TRBJ2-6; 7 bases match TRBD1. CDR3 length: 17 amino acids. Looked up from germline, CDR1 is SNHLY and CDR2 is FYNNEI. The chain's CDR3 is CASRGSGQASGANVMTF. The CDR3 DNA reads as TGTGCCAGCAGGGGGTCTGGACAGGCATCTGGGGCCAACGTCATGACTTTC.

This clonotype was picked up a small number of times. The chain couples TRBV10-2 to TRBJ1-6; a weak D match, TRBD1 (5 bases). The V gene's germline CDR1 is WSHSY and CDR2 SAAADI. This CDR3 has 13 residues. With 6 bases removed from V and 10 bases from J, the gap between germline ends came to 13 bases. The CDR3 reads CASSAREQSPLHF. CDR3 DNA sequence: TGCGCCAGCAGCGCCAGGGAACAATCACCCCTCCACTTT.

In its sample, this clonotype was seen a few times. This chain uses TRBV5-1 with TRBJ1-1, with D possibly matching TRBD1 (5 bases). CDR1 is SGHRS, CDR2 YFSETQ, per germline. V was pared by 4 bases and J by 6 bases, with 16 bases between. The CDR3 is 14 amino acids. In DNA, the CDR3 is TGCGCCAGCAGCCTGACGACGGGGGTCTCTGAAGCTTTCTTT. Protein sequence: CASSLTTGVSEAFF.

This clonotype was recorded a few times. The genes are TRBV5-4 and TRBJ2-1, with 7 bases matching TRBD1. This CDR3 contains 15 residues. CDR1 is SGHNT and CDR2 is YYREEE in the germline V gene (reference sequence). Trimming removed 2 bases from V and 4 bases from J; junction bases left unmatched: 6. The CDR3 here is CASSFMSGGYNEQFF. Here the CDR3 DNA reads TGTGCCAGCAGCTTTATGTCAGGGGGATACAATGAGCAGTTCTTC.

The genes are TRBV12-3 or TRBV12-4 and TRBJ1-6, with D perhaps TRBD1 (5 bases). Trimming took off 1 base at V and 9 bases at J, with 10 bases between the two ends. This CDR3 is 14 amino acids long. The CDR3 sequence is CASSLGGTGSPLHF. For the CDR3, the DNA is TGTGCCAGCAGTTTAGGAGGGACGGGTTCACCCCTCCACTTT.

This chain joins TRBV20-1 and TRBJ2-7, with 12 bases matching TRBD2. From germline, CDR1 is DFQATT and CDR2 SNEGSKA (reference sequence). The CDR3 totals 14 residues. J gave up 1 base and V 7 bases, and 5 bases lay outside the gene matches. The CDR3 DNA is TGCAGTGGGGGGACTAGCGGGCGTTCCTACGAGCAGTACTTC. Its translation is CSGGTSGRSYEQYF.

Details on this clonotype: The junction shows a germline mismatch at one end, possibly a read error. The V gene is TRBV7-7, the J gene TRBJ2-3, with 14 nucleotides matching TRBD2. The CDR3 runs to 17 residues. CDR1 SSHAT and CDR2 FNYEAQ come from the germline V gene (reference sequence). The CDR3 region is CASSSGTSGGSTDTQYF. DNA of the CDR3: TGTGCTAGCAGCTCCGGGACTAGCGGGGGAAGCACAGATACGCAGTATTTT.

V and J are TRBV6-6 and TRBJ1-3; D is unresolved. V lost 6 bases and J 0 bases, leaving 9 bases between the germline ends. CDR3 length: 14 amino acids. Germline loops: CDR1 MNHNY, CDR2 SVGAGI (reference sequence). CDR3 loop: CASSRLGSGNTIYF. As DNA, the CDR3 is TGTGCCAGCAGCAGACTCGGCTCTGGAAACACCATATATTTT.